The source of this T cell receptor beta chain is a study of T cell responses to AZD1222 COVID-19 vaccine. The CDR3 totals 15 residues. V was cut by 0 bases and J by 3 bases, with 12 bases left in between. The germline V gene encodes CDR1 SGHRS and CDR2 YFSETQ. A word on this clone: Antigen unknown.

Libraries were prepared by immunoSEQ multiplex PCR; TCRdb keeps only in-frame clonotypes and omits some of them. The sample carries some 140,000 clones, roughly 91% recorded once. The study's findings and limits: After two AZD1222 doses, spike-specific TCR breadth and depth rose versus day 0.

This clonotype was obtained from an adult who received the AZD1222 COVID-19 vaccine. The sequencing here drew on peripheral blood, taken 28 days after the second AZD1222 dose. The V and J genes are TRBV5-1 and TRBJ2-5; D is perhaps TRBD1 (6 bases). The CDR3: CASSLEAEGEETQYF. The CDR3 DNA follows: TGCGCCAGCAGCTTGGAAGCCGAGGGGGAAGAGACCCAGTACTTC.